This T cell receptor beta chain was recovered during a study of blood T cell repertoires in COVID-19. Study summary: From T cells, B-cell-depleted T cells, or PBMCs came the material, which was cDNA or gDNA.

As handled by the study authors: It was from reference gene primer amplification that nucleated cell counts were estimated. Method: immunoSEQ multiplex PCR; TCRdb's copy keeps in-frame clones and lacks some. That table furnishes V, J and clone size, whereas the DNA furnished D and trimming. This sample has fewer than 350,000 clones; about nine tenths occur once, and the top ten carry more than 7.5%. The clonotype originates from a man in his thirties or forties with COVID-19, enrolled during active disease. What was sequenced was peripheral blood.

The CDR3 DNA reads as TGTGCCAGCAGCTTTTACCCGGGACAGGACACTGAAGCTTTCTTT. Its translation: CASSFYPGQDTEAFF. The chain joins TRBV5-6 to TRBJ1-1, with 8 bases identical to TRBD1. There are 15 residues in the CDR3. J gave up 3 bases and V 2 bases, and 6 bases lay outside the gene matches. The germline CDR1 and CDR2 sequences are SGHDT and YYEEEE. The full variable domain, its missing parts supplied by reference TRBV5-6 and TRBJ1-1, is DAGVTQSPTHLIKTRGQQVTLRCSPKSGHDTVSWYQQALGQGPQFIFQYYEEEERQRGNFPDRFSGHQFPNYSSELNVNALLLGDSALYLCASSFYPGQDTEAFFGQGTRLTVV.